The 4 T cell receptor beta chains listed next were all sequenced from one sample in a study of regulatory T cells in long-lasting Graves disease. Time point of the sample: newly diagnosed GD, antithyroid drugs for less than 3 months. Preparation of the TCR library used RNA extracted from PBMCs. Arm-PCR of CDR3 regions and iRepertoire HTBI primers were used to build TCR beta libraries. MiXCR, applied by TCRdb to the multiplex PCR reads, yields one record per CDR3 protein. This table holds roughly 560,000 distinct CDR3 sequences, 15% to 20% found once. These data also featured in a second study, about T cells in Graves' hyperthyroidism and ophthalmopathy.

This specimen consisted of peripheral blood mononuclear cells (PBMCs), obtained at new diagnosis, from a patient treated with antithyroid drugs. The receptor set was obtained from a middle-aged woman with Graves disease.

A note on this clonotype: Given a far larger clone just one base away, this is likely a sequencing read error. The chain carries TRBV7-9 and TRBJ1-5; 11 positions agree with TRBD1. CDR3 length equals 15 residues. The germline CDR1 and CDR2 sequences are SEHNR and FQNEAQ (reference sequence). The V segment lost 1 base and the J segment 7 bases; nucleotides outside the gene matches: 3. This chain's CDR3 is CASSLGTGGRQPQHF. The CDR3 bases are TGTGCCAGCAGCTTAGGGACAGGGGGCAGGCAGCCCCAGCATTTT.

This clonotype was recorded many times. The genes are TRBV7-9 and TRBJ2-1; D is perhaps TRBD1 or TRBD2 (5 bases each). The V gene lost 3 bases and the J gene lost 5 bases, with 14 bases spanning the gap. The CDR3 is 15 amino acids. CDR1 SEHNR and CDR2 FQNEAQ come from the germline V gene (reference sequence). The CDR3 DNA reads TGTGCCAGCAGCTTGGGGCAGCCGGGACACAATGAGCAGTTCTTC. Its protein is CASSLGQPGHNEQFF. The full variable domain, rest sourced from reference TRBV7-9 and TRBJ2-1, is DTGVSQNPRHKITKRGQNVTFRCDPISEHNRLYWYRQTLGQGPEFLTYFQNEAQLEKSRLLSDRFSAERPKGSFSTLEIQRTEQGDSAMYLCASSLGQPGHNEQFFGPGTRLTVL.

The sample holds a few counts of this clonotype. V and J are TRBV11-2 and TRBJ2-5; D assignment may be TRBD1 or TRBD2 (5 bases each). This CDR3 spans 14 amino acids. Germline CDR1 is SGHAT and CDR2 is FQNNGV. Trimming took 1 base from V and 0 from J, leaving 6 bases between them. The CDR3 nucleotides read TGTGCCAGCAGCTTAGGGGGGTACCAAGAGACCCAGTACTTC. Translated, it gives CASSLGGYQETQYF.

This clonotype was detected a few times. The chain has TRBV10-1 and TRBJ2-3, with unresolved D. The germline V and J ends were trimmed by 6 bases and 5 bases, with 12 bases remaining between them. This CDR3 has 13 amino acids. Germline values: CDR1 WNHNN, CDR2 SYGVQD (reference sequence). The CDR3 reads CASSRVWEDTQYF. CDR3 sequence (DNA): TGCGCCAGCAGCCGGGTGTGGGAAGATACGCAGTATTTT.